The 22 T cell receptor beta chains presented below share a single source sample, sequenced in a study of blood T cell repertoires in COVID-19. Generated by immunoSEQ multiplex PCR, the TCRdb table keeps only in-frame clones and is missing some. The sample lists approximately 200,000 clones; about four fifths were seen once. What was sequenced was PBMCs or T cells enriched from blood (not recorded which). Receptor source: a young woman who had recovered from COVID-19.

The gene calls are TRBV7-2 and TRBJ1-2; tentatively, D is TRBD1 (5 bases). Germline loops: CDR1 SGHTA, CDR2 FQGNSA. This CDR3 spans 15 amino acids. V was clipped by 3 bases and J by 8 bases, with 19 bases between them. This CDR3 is CASSFREGSRSGYTF. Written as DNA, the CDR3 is TGTGCCAGCAGCTTCAGGGAGGGCTCAAGGTCAGGCTACACCTTC.

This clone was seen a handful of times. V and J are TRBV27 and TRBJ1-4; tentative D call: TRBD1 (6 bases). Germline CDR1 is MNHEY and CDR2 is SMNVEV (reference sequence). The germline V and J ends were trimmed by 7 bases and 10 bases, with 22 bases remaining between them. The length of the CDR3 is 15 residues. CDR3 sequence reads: CASTSTHRVTRKLFF. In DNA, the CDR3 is TGTGCCAGCACCTCGACCCACAGGGTTACGAGAAAACTGTTTTTT. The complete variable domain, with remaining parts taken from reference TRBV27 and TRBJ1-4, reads EAQVTQNPRYLITVTGKKLTVTCSQNMNHEYMSWYRQDPGLGLRQIYYSMNVEVTDKGDVPEGYKVSRKEKRNFPLILESPSPNQTSLYFCASTSTHRVTRKLFFGSGTQLSVL.

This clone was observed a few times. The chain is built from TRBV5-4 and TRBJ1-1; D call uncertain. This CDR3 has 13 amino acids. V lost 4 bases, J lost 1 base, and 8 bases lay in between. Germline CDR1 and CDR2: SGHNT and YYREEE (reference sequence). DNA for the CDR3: TGTGCCAGCAGCCCAGTTACGAACACTGAAGCTTTCTTT. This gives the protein CASSPVTNTEAFF.

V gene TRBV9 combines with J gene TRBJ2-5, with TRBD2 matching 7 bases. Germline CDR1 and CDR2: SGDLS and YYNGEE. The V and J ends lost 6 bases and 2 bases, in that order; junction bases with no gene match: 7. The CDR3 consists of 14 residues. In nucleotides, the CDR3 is TGTGCCAGCACCCGTGGGGGGGTACAAGAGACCCAGTACTTC. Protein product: CASTRGGVQETQYF.

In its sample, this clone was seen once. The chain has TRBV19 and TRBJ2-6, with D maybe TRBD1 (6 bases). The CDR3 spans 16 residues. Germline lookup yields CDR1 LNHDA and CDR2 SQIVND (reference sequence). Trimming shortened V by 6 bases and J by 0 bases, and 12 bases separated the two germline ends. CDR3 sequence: CASSLDRLSGANVLTF. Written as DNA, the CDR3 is TGTGCCAGTAGCCTGGACAGACTCTCTGGGGCCAACGTCCTGACTTTC.

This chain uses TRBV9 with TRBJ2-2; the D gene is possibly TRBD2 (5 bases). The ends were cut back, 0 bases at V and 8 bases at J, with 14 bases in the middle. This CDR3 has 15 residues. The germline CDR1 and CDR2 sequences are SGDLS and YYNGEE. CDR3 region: CASSVVAGGEGELFF. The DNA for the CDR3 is TGTGCCAGCAGCGTAGTTGCAGGTGGGGAGGGGGAGCTGTTTTTT.

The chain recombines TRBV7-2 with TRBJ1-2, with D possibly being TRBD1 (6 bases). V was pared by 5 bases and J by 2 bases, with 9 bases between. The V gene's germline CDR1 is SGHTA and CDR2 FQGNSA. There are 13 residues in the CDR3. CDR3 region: CASSLGQNYGYTF. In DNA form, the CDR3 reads TGTGCCAGCAGCCTCGGACAGAACTATGGCTACACCTTC.

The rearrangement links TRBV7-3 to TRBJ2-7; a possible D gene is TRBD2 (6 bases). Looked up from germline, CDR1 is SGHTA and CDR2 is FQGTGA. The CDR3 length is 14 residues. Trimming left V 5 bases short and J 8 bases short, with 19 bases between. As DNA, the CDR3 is TGTGCCAGCAGCCCGGGACTCCTCCGAGAGAAGCAGTACTTC. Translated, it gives CASSPGLLREKQYF.

DNA of the CDR3: TGTGCCAGCAGCTTACGCGCCGTATCCGGGAGGGCCGGCACAGATACGCAGTATTTT. Its translation is CASSLRAVSGRAGTDTQYF. The chain employs TRBV7-2 and TRBJ2-3; 8 nucleotides match TRBD2. The V and J ends lost 2 bases and 1 base, in that order; junction bases with no gene match: 14. The V gene's germline CDR1 is SGHTA and CDR2 FQGNSA. The CDR3 covers 19 residues.

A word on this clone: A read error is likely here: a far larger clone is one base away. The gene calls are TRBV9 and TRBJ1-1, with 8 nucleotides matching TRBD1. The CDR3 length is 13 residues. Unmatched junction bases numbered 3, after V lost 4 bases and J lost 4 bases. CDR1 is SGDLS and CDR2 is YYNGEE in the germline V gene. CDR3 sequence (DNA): TGTGCCAGCAGCTTAACAGGGGGCACTGAAGCTTTCTTT. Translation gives CASSLTGGTEAFF.

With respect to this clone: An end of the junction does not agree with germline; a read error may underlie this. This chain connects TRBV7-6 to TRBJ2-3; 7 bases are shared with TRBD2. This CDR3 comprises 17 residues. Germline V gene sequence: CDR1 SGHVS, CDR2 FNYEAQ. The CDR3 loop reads CASSLSTPGGSKDTQYF. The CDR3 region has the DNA TGTGCCAGCAGCTTATCTACCCCTGGCGGGAGCAAAGATACGCAGTATTTT.

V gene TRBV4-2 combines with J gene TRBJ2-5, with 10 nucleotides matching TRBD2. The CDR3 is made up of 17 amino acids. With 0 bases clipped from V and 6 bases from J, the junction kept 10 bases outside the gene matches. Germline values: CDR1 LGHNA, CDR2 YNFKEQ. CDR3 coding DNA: TGTGCCAGCAGCCAAGATGTAGGAGCGGGGGGGCCCAAGACCCAGTACTTC. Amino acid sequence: CASSQDVGAGGPKTQYF.

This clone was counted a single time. Here the CDR3 DNA reads TGTGCCGCCAGCGGACAGGGGCGCTACGAGCAGTACTTC. Protein: CAASGQGRYEQYF. The V and J genes are TRBV19 and TRBJ2-7, with 9 bases lining up with TRBD1. The trim removed 11 bases at V and 3 bases at J, leaving 8 bases unmatched. The germline gives CDR1 LNHDA, CDR2 SQIVND (reference sequence). The CDR3 contains 13 residues.

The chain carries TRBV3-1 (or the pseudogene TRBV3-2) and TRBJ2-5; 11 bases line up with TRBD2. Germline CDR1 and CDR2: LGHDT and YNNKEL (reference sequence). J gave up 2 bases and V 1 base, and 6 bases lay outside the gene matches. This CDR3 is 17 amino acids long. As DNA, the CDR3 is TGTGCCAGCAGCCAAGCGTTAGCGGGGGGGGCTCAAGAGACCCAGTACTTC. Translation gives CASSQALAGGAQETQYF.

CDR3 residues: CASSQGWAGVSPLHF. The CDR3 DNA follows: TGTGCCAGCAGCCAAGGTTGGGCAGGGGTCTCACCCCTCCACTTT. The rearrangement links TRBV3-1 (or the pseudogene TRBV3-2) to TRBJ1-6; TRBD1 might be the D (6 bases). Per the germline V gene, CDR1 is LGHDT and CDR2 is YNNKEL (reference sequence). The V and J ends lost 1 base and 10 bases respectively, with 14 bases between them. The CDR3 contains 15 residues.

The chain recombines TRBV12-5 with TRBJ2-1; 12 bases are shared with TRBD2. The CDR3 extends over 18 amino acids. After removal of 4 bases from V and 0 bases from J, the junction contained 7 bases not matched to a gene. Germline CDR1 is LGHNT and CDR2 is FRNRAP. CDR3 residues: CASGWGTSGSSSYNEQFF. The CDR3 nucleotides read TGTGCTAGTGGTTGGGGGACTAGCGGGTCGAGCTCCTACAATGAGCAGTTCTTC.

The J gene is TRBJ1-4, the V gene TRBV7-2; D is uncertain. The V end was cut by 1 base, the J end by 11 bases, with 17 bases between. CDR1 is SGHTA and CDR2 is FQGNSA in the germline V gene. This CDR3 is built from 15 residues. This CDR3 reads CASSLVPGIGGKLFF. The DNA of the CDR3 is TGTGCCAGCAGCTTAGTTCCCGGGATTGGAGGGAAACTGTTTTTT.

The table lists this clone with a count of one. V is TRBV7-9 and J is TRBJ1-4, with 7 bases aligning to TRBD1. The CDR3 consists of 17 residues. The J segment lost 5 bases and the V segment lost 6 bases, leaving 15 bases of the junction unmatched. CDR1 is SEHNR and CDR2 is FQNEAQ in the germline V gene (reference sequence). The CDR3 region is CASRPRSAETGNEKLFF. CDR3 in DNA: TGTGCCAGCAGACCGCGTTCGGCCGAGACAGGGAATGAAAAACTGTTTTTT.

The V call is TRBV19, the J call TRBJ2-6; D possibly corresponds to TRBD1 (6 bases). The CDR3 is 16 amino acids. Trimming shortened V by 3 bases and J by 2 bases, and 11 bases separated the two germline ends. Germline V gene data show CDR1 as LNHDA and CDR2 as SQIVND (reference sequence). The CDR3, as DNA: TGTGCCAGTAGTATCCCCACAGGGCCTGGGGCCAACGTCCTGACTTTC. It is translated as CASSIPTGPGANVLTF.

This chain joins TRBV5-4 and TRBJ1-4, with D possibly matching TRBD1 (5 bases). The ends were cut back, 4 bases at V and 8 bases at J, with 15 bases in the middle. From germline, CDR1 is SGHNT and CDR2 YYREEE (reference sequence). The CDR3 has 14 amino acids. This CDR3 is CASSRAAGNEKLFF. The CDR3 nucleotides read TGTGCCAGCAGCCGGGCGGCAGGGAACGAAAAACTGTTTTTT.

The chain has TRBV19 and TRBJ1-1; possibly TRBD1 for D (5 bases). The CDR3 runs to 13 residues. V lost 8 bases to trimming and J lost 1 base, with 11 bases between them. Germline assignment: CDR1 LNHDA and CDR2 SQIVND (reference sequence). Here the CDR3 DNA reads TGTGCCAGTGACCTGGGGCAGAACACTGAAGCTTTCTTT. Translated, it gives CASDLGQNTEAFF.

The CDR3, as DNA: TGTGCCAGCAGCGTAGGCGGGGAGGCCTACAATGAGCAGTTCTTC. The encoded protein is CASSVGGEAYNEQFF. The rearrangement joins TRBV9 to TRBJ2-1, with a possible D match to TRBD2 (6 bases). The CDR3 runs to 15 residues. The V end lost 0 bases, the J end lost 2 bases, and 9 bases lay between the germline ends. Per germline, CDR1 SGDLS and CDR2 YYNGEE.